These 21 T cell receptor beta chains were sequenced from one sample in a study of T cell responses to AZD1222 COVID-19 vaccine. Data came from immunoSEQ multiplex PCR; TCRdb stores just in-frame clones and leaves some out. The sample lists 150,000 to 200,000 clones; approximately 94% were seen once. The specimen comprised peripheral blood, sampled on day 0 of AZD1222 vaccination. Source of these receptors: an adult in good health.

The chain uses TRBV29-1 and TRBJ1-3; D may be TRBD1 (5 bases). The CDR3 runs to 12 residues. CDR1 and CDR2 from the germline V gene are SQVTM and ANQGSEA. Trimming left V 4 bases short and J 6 bases short, with 10 bases between. The CDR3 sequence is CSVVGTVNTIYF. As DNA, the CDR3 is TGCAGCGTTGTAGGGACCGTAAACACCATATATTTT.

The DNA of the CDR3 is TGTGCCAGCAGCCCCACAGGGGGCCCCGAGCAGTACTTC. It translates to CASSPTGGPEQYF. The rearrangement joins TRBV7-9 to TRBJ2-7; 9 nucleotides align to TRBD1. Germline CDR1 reads SEHNR; CDR2 reads FQNEAQ (reference sequence). CDR3 length equals 13 residues. V shed 5 bases, J shed 6 bases, and the junction held 5 bases outside the gene matches.

This clone was recorded only once. This chain connects TRBV27 to TRBJ2-2; 9 bases match TRBD2. J gave up 0 bases and V 6 bases, and 2 bases lay outside the gene matches. Germline lookup yields CDR1 MNHEY and CDR2 SMNVEV (reference sequence). The CDR3 is made up of 15 amino acids. CDR3 residues: CASRREGPNTGELFF. Written as DNA, the CDR3 is TGTGCCAGCAGGCGGGAGGGCCCGAACACCGGGGAGCTGTTTTTT.

This chain uses TRBV28 with TRBJ2-3; tentative D call: TRBD2 (5 bases). CDR1 and CDR2 from the germline V gene are MDHEN and SYDVKM. Deletions cut 11 bases from V and 2 bases from J, with 20 bases between. This CDR3 contains 15 residues. The CDR3 nucleotides are TGTGCCGGGAGTCGAGGGAAGAAAACCACAGATACGCAGTATTTT. This codes for CAGSRGKKTTDTQYF.

The gene calls are TRBV5-8 and TRBJ1-6, with D hard to call. Trimming took off 0 bases at V and 7 bases at J, with 8 bases between the two ends. The CDR3 loop spans 14 amino acids. The germline gives CDR1 SGHTS, CDR2 YDEGEE. The CDR3 region is CASSLGVGNSPLHF. DNA of the CDR3: TGTGCCAGCAGCTTGGGTGTGGGCAATTCACCCCTCCACTTT.

The chain couples TRBV18 to TRBJ2-7; the D call may be TRBD1 or TRBD2 (5 bases each). Germline V CDR1 and CDR2: KGHSH, LQKENI. Trimming removed 0 bases from V and 4 bases from J, with 19 bases in between. This CDR3 has 17 amino acids. In nucleotides, the CDR3 is TGTGCCAGCTCACCACCGGGGCAGAGGGCGATTGATTACGAGCAGTACTTC. Translating it yields CASSPPGQRAIDYEQYF.

The rearrangement links TRBV9 to TRBJ1-1; D remains unclear. Germline V gene sequence: CDR1 SGDLS, CDR2 YYNGEE. The CDR3 is 16 amino acids. Trimming removed 0 bases at V and 0 bases at J, with 12 bases between. The CDR3 here is CASSVGTTSMNTEAFF. The CDR3 DNA reads TGTGCCAGCAGCGTAGGGACCACTTCCATGAACACTGAAGCTTTCTTT.

V gene TRBV24-1 combines with J gene TRBJ1-1; tentative D call: TRBD1 (5 bases). V lost 9 bases to trimming and J lost 5 bases, with 15 bases between them. The CDR3 is 13 amino acids. Germline CDR1 is KGHDR and CDR2 is SFDVKD. The DNA of the CDR3 is TGTGCCACCCTAGGTCTGGGGGAAACTGAAGCTTTCTTT. Encoded protein: CATLGLGETEAFF.

The chain carries TRBV27 and TRBJ2-6; 8 bases are shared with TRBD1. CDR3 length equals 17 residues. The germline CDR1 and CDR2 sequences are MNHEY and SMNVEV (reference sequence). V gave up 6 bases and J gave up 3 bases; unmatched junction bases: 10. CDR3 nucleotide sequence: TGTGCCAGCAGGTCACCGGCACAGGGGGTTGGGGCCAACGTCCTGACTTTC. Protein sequence: CASRSPAQGVGANVLTF.

The chain recombines TRBV9 with TRBJ1-4, with 10 bases fitting TRBD1. V was clipped by 4 bases and J by 7 bases; unmatched bases: 7. Germline loops: CDR1 SGDLS, CDR2 YYNGEE. This CDR3 has 15 amino acids. Here the CDR3 DNA reads TGTGCCAGCAGCCAAGGGGGACAGGGGAGTGAAAAACTGTTTTTT. Protein: CASSQGGQGSEKLFF.

The CDR3 DNA is TGTGCCAGCAGTCCCCTCCTAGCGGGAGGTTCTGGAACCTACAATGAGCAGTTCTTC. It codes for CASSPLLAGGSGTYNEQFF. The J gene is TRBJ2-1, the V gene TRBV28, with TRBD2 identical over 11 bases. The trim removed 5 bases at V and 2 bases at J, leaving 14 bases unmatched. The CDR3 has 19 amino acids. CDR1 MDHEN and CDR2 SYDVKM come from the germline V gene.

The chain joins TRBV5-6 to TRBJ1-2; the D is unclear. The V end was cut by 3 bases, the J end by 4 bases, with 4 bases between. The CDR3 sequence is 11 residues long. The germline gives CDR1 SGHDT, CDR2 YYEEEE. This chain's CDR3 is CASSSSYGYTF. The DNA of the CDR3 is TGTGCCAGCAGCTCCTCCTATGGCTACACCTTC.

The chain employs TRBV3-1 (or the pseudogene TRBV3-2) and TRBJ2-1; D gene uncertain. CDR1 and CDR2 from the germline V gene are LGHDT and YNNKEL (reference sequence). V gave up 1 base and J gave up 16 bases, with 11 bases separating them. This CDR3 spans 11 amino acids. The CDR3 DNA follows: TGTGCCAGCAGCCAAGCGGAAAGGTCCTTCTTC. This codes for CASSQAERSFF.

This clone was picked up one time. The CDR3 bases are TGTGCCAGCAGTTTCTTGCAGGGGGCGCGAAACTATGGCTACACCTTC. Its protein product is CASSFLQGARNYGYTF. The chain has TRBV27 and TRBJ1-2; 8 bases are shared with TRBD1. The CDR3 is 16 residues long. The ends lost 3 bases at V and 2 bases at J; junction bases unmatched: 8. Germline loops: CDR1 MNHEY, CDR2 SMNVEV (reference sequence).

The genes are TRBV27 and TRBJ2-3, with D possibly matching TRBD2 (6 bases). Germline CDR1 is MNHEY and CDR2 is SMNVEV (reference sequence). The germline V and J ends were trimmed by 2 bases and 2 bases, with 8 bases remaining between them. The CDR3 runs 14 residues. As DNA, the CDR3 is TGTGCCAGCAGTTTAGCGGGACCCACAGATACGCAGTATTTT. Its protein product is CASSLAGPTDTQYF.

The chain joins TRBV28 to TRBJ2-7, with TRBD1 matching 9 bases. Germline V CDR1 and CDR2: MDHEN, SYDVKM. The CDR3 covers 13 residues. Trimming removed 5 bases from V and 7 bases from J; junction bases left unmatched: 6. CDR3: CASSTGGAGEQYF. CDR3 nucleotides: TGTGCCAGCAGTACAGGGGGCGCGGGGGAGCAGTACTTC.

The gene calls are TRBV7-8 and TRBJ2-1; D is perhaps TRBD2 (6 bases). The CDR3 consists of 18 residues. CDR1 SGHVS and CDR2 FQNEAQ come from the germline V gene. The germline V and J ends were trimmed by 2 bases and 0 bases, with 17 bases remaining between them. The CDR3 DNA sequence: TGTGCCAGCAGCTTAAATCCGGGCGGGGCCAACTCCTACAATGAGCAGTTCTTC. Translation: CASSLNPGGANSYNEQFF.

This sequence joins TRBV19 and TRBJ1-5; the D is unclear. Per germline, CDR1 LNHDA and CDR2 SQIVND (reference sequence). With 2 bases removed from V and 3 bases from J, the gap between germline ends came to 8 bases. CDR3 length equals 14 residues. The CDR3 loop reads CASSIIQPNQPQHF. CDR3 coding DNA: TGTGCCAGTAGTATAATACAGCCCAATCAGCCCCAGCATTTT.

The genes are TRBV6-2 or TRBV6-3 and TRBJ2-3, with 10 bases aligning to TRBD2. CDR1 and CDR2 from the germline V gene are MNHEY and SVGEGT. The CDR3 has 17 residues. The V gene end was trimmed by 2 bases and the J gene end by 0 bases; junction bases not matched to a gene: 5. DNA of the CDR3: TGTGCCAGCAGTTACCCCCTGACTAGCGGGAGCACAGATACGCAGTATTTT. This sequence encodes CASSYPLTSGSTDTQYF.

The chain employs TRBV6-1 and TRBJ2-5; no clear D gene. CDR1 is MNHNS and CDR2 is SASEGT in the germline V gene. The CDR3 sequence is 14 residues long. Between the trimmed V and J ends, which lost 2 bases and 3 bases, there was a span of 10 bases. In DNA form, the CDR3 reads TGTGCCAGCAGTGAATGGGTGGTGAAAGAGACCCAGTACTTC. It yields the protein CASSEWVVKETQYF.

This sequence joins TRBV30 and TRBJ2-5; TRBD2 agrees at 12 bases. V lost 0 bases to trimming and J lost 4 bases; unmatched junction nucleotides: 9. This CDR3 is 17 amino acids long. Germline assignment: CDR1 GTSNPN and CDR2 SVGIG (reference sequence). The CDR3 nucleotides read TGTGCCTGGAGTGTAACTAGCGGGAGGCCGAGGGGAGAGACCCAGTACTTC. Encoded protein: CAWSVTSGRPRGETQYF.